These 6 T cell receptor beta chains were all obtained from the same sample, sequenced in a study of CXCR3-negative and CXCR3-positive naive CD8 T cells. The study's findings and limits: Compared with CXCR3-negative naive cells, CXCR3-positive naive cells showed more hydrophobic TRB CDR3s.

UMI-labeled 5' RACE yielded the TRB cDNA libraries. TCRdb reprocessed the 5' RACE reads and reports one entry per CDR3 protein, with no DNA. Found here are 100,000 to 150,000 distinct CDR3 sequences; the top ten clones hold 0.59%. The antigens for these receptors are not known. The sequenced sample was naive CXCR3+ CD8+ T cells from blood. This sample's subset: CD45RO-CCR7+CD27+CD95- naive CD8+ T cells expressing CXCR3 (TNR3+). Source of these receptors: a human donor in good health. Some clones in this sample may be carry-over from other donors' samples.

The rearrangement links TRBV10-3 to TRBJ2-1; TCRdb gives TRBD2 as the D gene, but with no DNA this cannot be confirmed. CDR3 size: 15 residues. Germline V gene lookup returns CDR1 ENHRY and CDR2 SYGVKD. The CDR3: CAISESDREGNEQFF.

The rearrangement links TRBV20-1 to TRBJ1-3. The CDR3 extends over 15 amino acids. Germline assignment: CDR1 DFQATT and CDR2 SNEGSKA (reference sequence). CDR3 in amino acids: CSAKSPVGSGNTIYF.

This chain connects TRBV14 to TRBJ2-7; the TCRdb call, TRBD1, lacks DNA for checking. Per germline, CDR1 SGHDN and CDR2 FVKESK. This CDR3 is built from 13 residues. CDR3 sequence: CASSQIQGAEQYF.

The V call is TRBV5-1, the J call TRBJ2-7; there is no DNA to check the TCRdb D call of TRBD2. Germline V lookup: CDR1 SGHRS, CDR2 YFSETQ. This CDR3 spans 14 amino acids. CDR3 sequence reads: CASSLEAGDSEQYF.

The chain recombines TRBV5-1 with TRBJ2-3; the D gene TCRdb calls, TRBD2, cannot be checked with no DNA. CDR1 SGHRS and CDR2 YFSETQ come from the germline V gene. This CDR3 contains 17 residues. The CDR3 here is CASSWTSGGEFADTQYF.

The chain recombines TRBV9 with TRBJ1-2; the TRBD1 assignment by TCRdb is unverifiable without DNA. CDR1 SGDLS and CDR2 YYNGEE come from the germline V gene. The CDR3 consists of 16 residues. CDR3 sequence reads: CASSLSGEKSPYGYTF. The full variable domain, with the rest looked up from reference TRBV9 and TRBJ1-2, is DSGVTQTPKHLITATGQRVTLRCSPRSGDLSVYWYQQSLDQGLQFLIQYYNGEERAKGNILERFSAQQFPDLHSELNLSSLELGDSALYFCASSLSGEKSPYGYTFGSGTRLTVV.